What follows is one T cell receptor beta chain and its context. This entry comes from a study of blood T cell repertoires in COVID-19. Study-wide context: Samples representing acute and convalescent COVID-19 were sourced from the United States, Italy and Spain. Nucleic acid was either cDNA or gDNA, and it came from T cells, B-cell-depleted T cells, or PBMCs.

The CDR3 sequence is 19 residues long. With V trimmed by 0 bases and J by 0 bases, 11 bases remained unmatched. Germline V lookup: CDR1 LGHNA, CDR2 YNFKEQ. Under the authors' procedure: Amplification of reference gene primers provided the estimated nucleated cell counts. This table comes from immunoSEQ multiplex PCR, and its TCRdb copy is limited to in-frame clones, with some not included. The DNA was the basis for D and trimming; V, J and clone size are from that table. The profile shows more than 95,000 clones, around nine tenths of them singletons. This receptor was taken from a woman older than 75 with acute or convalescent COVID-19. The sequencing sample was made of peripheral blood. The chain recombines TRBV4-2 with TRBJ2-3; 8 bases fit TRBD2. The DNA of the CDR3 is TGTGCCAGCAGCCAAGAGTCGCTTAGGGCTAGCGGGAGCACAGATACGCAGTATTTT. This encodes CASSQESLRASGSTDTQYF.